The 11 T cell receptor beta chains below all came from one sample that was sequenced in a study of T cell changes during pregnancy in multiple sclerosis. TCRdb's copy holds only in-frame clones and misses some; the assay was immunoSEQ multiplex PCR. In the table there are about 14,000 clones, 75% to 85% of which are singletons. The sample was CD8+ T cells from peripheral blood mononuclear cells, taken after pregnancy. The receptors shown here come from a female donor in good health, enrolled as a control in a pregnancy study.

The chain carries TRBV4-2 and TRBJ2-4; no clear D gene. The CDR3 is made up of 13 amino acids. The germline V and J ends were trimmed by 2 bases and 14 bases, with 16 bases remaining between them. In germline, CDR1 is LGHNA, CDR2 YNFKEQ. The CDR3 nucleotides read TGTGCCAGCAGCCAACCCGGTCAGCTCCTAGAGTACTTC. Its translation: CASSQPGQLLEYF.

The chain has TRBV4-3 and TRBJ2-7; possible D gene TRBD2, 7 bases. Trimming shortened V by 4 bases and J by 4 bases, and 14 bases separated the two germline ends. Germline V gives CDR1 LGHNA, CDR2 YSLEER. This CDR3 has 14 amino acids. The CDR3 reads CASSPGRGAYEQYF. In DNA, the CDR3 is TGCGCCAGCAGCCCGGGACGGGGGGCTTACGAGCAGTACTTC.

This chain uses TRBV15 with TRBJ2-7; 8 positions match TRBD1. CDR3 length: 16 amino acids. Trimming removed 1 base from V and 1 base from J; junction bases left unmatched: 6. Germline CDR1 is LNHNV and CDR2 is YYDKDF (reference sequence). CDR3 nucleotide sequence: TGTGCCACCAGCAGAGCCGGACAGGGACCTTCCTACGAGCAGTACTTC. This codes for CATSRAGQGPSYEQYF.

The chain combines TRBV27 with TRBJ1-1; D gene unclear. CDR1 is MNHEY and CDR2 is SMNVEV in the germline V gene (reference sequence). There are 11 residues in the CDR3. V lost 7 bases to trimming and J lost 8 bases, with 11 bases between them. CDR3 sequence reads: CASTLGGEAFF. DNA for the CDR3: TGTGCCAGCACCTTGGGAGGGGAAGCTTTCTTT.

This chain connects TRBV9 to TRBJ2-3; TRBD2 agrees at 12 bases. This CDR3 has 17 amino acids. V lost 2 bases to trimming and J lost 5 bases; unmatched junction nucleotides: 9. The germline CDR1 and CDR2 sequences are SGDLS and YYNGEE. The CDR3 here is CASSVSRLAGEVDTQYF. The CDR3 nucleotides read TGTGCCAGCAGCGTCTCCAGACTAGCGGGAGAAGTAGATACGCAGTATTTT. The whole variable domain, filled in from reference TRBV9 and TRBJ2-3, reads DSGVTQTPKHLITATGQRVTLRCSPRSGDLSVYWYQQSLDQGLQFLIQYYNGEERAKGNILERFSAQQFPDLHSELNLSSLELGDSALYFCASSVSRLAGEVDTQYFGPGTRLTVL.

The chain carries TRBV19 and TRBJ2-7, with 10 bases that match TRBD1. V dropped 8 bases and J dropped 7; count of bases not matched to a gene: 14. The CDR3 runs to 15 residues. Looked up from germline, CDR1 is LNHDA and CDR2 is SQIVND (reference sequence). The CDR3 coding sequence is TGTGCCAGTTCCCGGGACAGGGGAGGTTGGGTGGAGCAGTACTTC. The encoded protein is CASSRDRGGWVEQYF. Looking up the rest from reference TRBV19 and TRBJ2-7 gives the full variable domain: DGGITQSPKYLFRKEGQNVTLSCEQNLNHDAMYWYRQDPGQGLRLIYYSQIVNDFQKGDIAEGYSVSREKKESFPLTVTSAQKNPTAFYLCASSRDRGGWVEQYFGPGTRLTVT.

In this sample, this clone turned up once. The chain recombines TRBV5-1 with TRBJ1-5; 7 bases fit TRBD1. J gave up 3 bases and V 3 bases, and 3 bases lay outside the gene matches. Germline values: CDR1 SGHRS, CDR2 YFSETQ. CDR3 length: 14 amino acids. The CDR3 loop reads CASSSGTANQPQHF. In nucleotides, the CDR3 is TGCGCCAGCAGCTCCGGGACAGCCAATCAGCCCCAGCATTTT.

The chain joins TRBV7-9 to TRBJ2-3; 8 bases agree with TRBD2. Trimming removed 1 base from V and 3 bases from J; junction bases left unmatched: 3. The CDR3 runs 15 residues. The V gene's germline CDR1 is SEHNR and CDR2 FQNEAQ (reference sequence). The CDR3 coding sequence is TGTGCCAGCAGCTTAGGTAGCGGGACAACAGATACGCAGTATTTT. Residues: CASSLGSGTTDTQYF. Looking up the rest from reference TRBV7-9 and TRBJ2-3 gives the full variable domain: DTGVSQNPRHKITKRGQNVTFRCDPISEHNRLYWYRQTLGQGPEFLTYFQNEAQLEKSRLLSDRFSAERPKGSFSTLEIQRTEQGDSAMYLCASSLGSGTTDTQYFGPGTRLTVL.

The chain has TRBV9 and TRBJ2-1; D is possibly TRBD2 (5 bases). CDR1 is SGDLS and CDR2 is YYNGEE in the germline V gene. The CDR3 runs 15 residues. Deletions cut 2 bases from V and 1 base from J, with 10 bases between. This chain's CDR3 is CASSVEDSSYNEQFF. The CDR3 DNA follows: TGTGCCAGCAGCGTGGAGGACTCTTCCTACAATGAGCAGTTCTTC.

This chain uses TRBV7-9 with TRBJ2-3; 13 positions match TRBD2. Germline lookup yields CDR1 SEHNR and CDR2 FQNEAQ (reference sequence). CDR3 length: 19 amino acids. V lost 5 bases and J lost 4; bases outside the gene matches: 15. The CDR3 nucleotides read TGTGCCAGCAGCGGGAGTCCCGGGACTAGCGGGAATGAGGCAGATACGCAGTATTTT. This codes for CASSGSPGTSGNEADTQYF.

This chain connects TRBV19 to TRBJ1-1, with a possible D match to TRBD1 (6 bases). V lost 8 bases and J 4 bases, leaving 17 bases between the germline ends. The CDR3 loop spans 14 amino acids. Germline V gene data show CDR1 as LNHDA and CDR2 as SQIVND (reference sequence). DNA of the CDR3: TGTGCCAGTTCTAGCGGGCAGGGGAGCACTGAAGCTTTCTTT. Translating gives CASSSGQGSTEAFF.